This T cell receptor beta chain was profiled in a study of cytomegalovirus exposure and HLA in healthy donors. Points from the study as a whole: Under in vitro conditions, a few CMV-associated chains were confirmed as specific for CMV antigens. The records held CMV serostatus as the only immune exposure information.

The PCR was carried out with 60 Vbeta primers and 13 Jbeta primers. TCRdb keeps only in-frame clones here, not all; method: immunoSEQ multiplex PCR. The sample lists about 94,000 clones; about three fifths were seen once. Germline assignment: CDR1 SNHLY and CDR2 FYNNEI. The CDR3 runs 13 residues. The V end was cut by 10 bases, the J end by 6 bases, with 16 bases between. A word on this clone: Antigen specificity is unknown.

This chain uses TRBV2 with TRBJ2-1, with D tentatively TRBD2 (6 bases). Sequenced input: PBMCs. This TCR derives from a man younger than 45 in good health and CMV-seronegative. CDR3 in DNA: TGTGCCACCTCCCGGGACTCGATCAATGAGCAGTTCTTC. This encodes CATSRDSINEQFF.